Presented here are 8 T cell receptor beta chains from one specimen sequenced in a study of CXCR3-negative and CXCR3-positive naive CD8 T cells. TRB cDNA was prepared as libraries by UMI-labeled 5' RACE. Reanalyzing the 5' RACE reads, TCRdb keeps one entry per CDR3 protein, without DNA. The sample has tens of thousands of distinct CDR3 sequences. The sequenced sample was memory CD8+ T cells from blood. The origin of the receptors is a human donor in good health. Some clones in this sample may be carry-over from other donors' samples.

This chain uses TRBV4-2 with TRBJ2-2; with no DNA, the TCRdb D assignment of TRBD2 cannot be verified. CDR1 LGHNA and CDR2 YNFKEQ come from the germline V gene. The CDR3 is made up of 16 amino acids. CDR3 sequence reads: CASSPRTSGDTGELFF.

V and J are TRBV29-1 and TRBJ1-1. This CDR3 spans 12 amino acids. Germline assignment: CDR1 SQVTM and CDR2 ANQGSEA. The CDR3 loop is CSVEVTWAEAFF.

This chain joins TRBV7-9 and TRBJ2-1; TCRdb returns TRBD1, unconfirmable since there is no DNA. The germline V gene has CDR1 SEHNR and CDR2 FQNEAQ (reference sequence). The CDR3 runs to 14 residues. CDR3 residues: CASSLLRTGNEQFF.

The rearrangement joins TRBV24-1 to TRBJ2-2; TCRdb proposes TRBD1, but this gene call is untestable without DNA. CDR1 and CDR2 (germline): KGHDR, SFDVKD. CDR3 length: 15 amino acids. CDR3 loop: CATSDFGTETGELFF.

V gene TRBV12-3 or TRBV12-4 combines with J gene TRBJ2-3; lacking DNA, the TRBD1 call made by TCRdb goes unchecked. The CDR3 is made up of 14 amino acids. The CDR3: CASGGSTAPDTQYF.

The J gene is TRBJ2-7, the V gene TRBV20-1; TCRdb gives TRBD2 as the D gene, but with no DNA this cannot be confirmed. The CDR3 is 14 residues long. The germline CDR1 and CDR2 sequences are DFQATT and SNEGSKA (reference sequence). Here the CDR3 reads CSATAGMAAYEQYF.

The gene calls are TRBV7-9 and TRBJ2-5; without DNA, the TCRdb call of TRBD1 cannot be checked. Germline loops: CDR1 SEHNR, CDR2 FQNEAQ (reference sequence). The CDR3 spans 15 residues. CDR3 sequence: CASSPSGKGRETQYF.

The chain couples TRBV29-1 to TRBJ2-7; the TCRdb D gene call, TRBD1, has no DNA to confirm it. Germline V gene data show CDR1 as SQVTM and CDR2 as ANQGSEA. The CDR3 is made up of 12 amino acids. The CDR3 reads CSVGTRTYEQYF.